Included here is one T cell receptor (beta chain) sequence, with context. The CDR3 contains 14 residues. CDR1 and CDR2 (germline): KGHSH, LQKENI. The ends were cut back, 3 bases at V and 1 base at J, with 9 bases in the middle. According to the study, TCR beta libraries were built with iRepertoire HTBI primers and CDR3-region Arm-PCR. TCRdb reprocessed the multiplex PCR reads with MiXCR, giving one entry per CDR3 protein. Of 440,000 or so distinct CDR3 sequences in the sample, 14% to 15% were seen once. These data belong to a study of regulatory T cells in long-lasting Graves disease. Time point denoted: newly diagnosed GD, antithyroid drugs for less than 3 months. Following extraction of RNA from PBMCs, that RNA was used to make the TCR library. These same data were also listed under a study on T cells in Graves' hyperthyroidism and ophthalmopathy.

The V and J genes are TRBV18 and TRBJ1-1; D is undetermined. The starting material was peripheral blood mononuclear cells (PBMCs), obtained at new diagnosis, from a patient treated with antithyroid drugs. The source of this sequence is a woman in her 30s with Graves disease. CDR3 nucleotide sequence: TGTGCCAGCTCACCGGGAATTCAGAACACTGAAGCTTTCTTT. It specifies CASSPGIQNTEAFF.